Below, 19 T cell receptor beta chains from the same sample are listed, as sequenced in a study of blood T cell repertoires in COVID-19 (dated by TCRdb to the early 2020s). The library was obtained by the immunoSEQ multiplex PCR assay. As stored in TCRdb, this immuneACCESS dataset retains in-frame rearrangements with V and J assigned. A fraction of the clones does not appear; measured against another copy, unresolved V genes explain less than half of the discrepancy, and the remainder lacks a known reason. This sample comprises 270,000 or so clones, more than 70% of them detected only once. The top ten clones comprise less than 4% of the sample. Specimen: peripheral blood. The receptors shown here come from a woman younger than 30 with acute or convalescent COVID-19.

The chain links TRBV10-2 to TRBJ2-3, with 14 bases aligning to TRBD2. From germline, CDR1 is WSHSY and CDR2 SAAADI. Losses at the gene ends were 0 bases for V and 7 bases for J; bases not matched to a gene: 3. CDR3 length: 16 amino acids. CDR3 residues: CASSESGTSGRNTQYF. The CDR3 DNA reads as TGCGCCAGCAGTGAGTCCGGGACTAGCGGGAGAAATACGCAGTATTTT.

V is TRBV12-3 or TRBV12-4 and J is TRBJ2-7; maybe TRBD2 (5 bases). Trimming removed 6 bases at V and 6 bases at J, with 12 bases between. This CDR3 region has 12 residues. The CDR3 is CASSTLEGEQYF. In nucleotides, the CDR3 is TGTGCCAGCAGCACTCTCGAGGGCGAGCAGTACTTC.

In this sample, this clone turned up a few times. The V gene is TRBV19, the J gene TRBJ2-7; 7 nucleotides agree with TRBD2. With V trimmed by 7 bases and J by 5 bases, 14 bases remained unmatched. The CDR3 has 15 residues. The germline V gene encodes CDR1 LNHDA and CDR2 SQIVND (reference sequence). CDR3 sequence reads: CASKGGTTGRDEQYF. The CDR3 DNA reads TGTGCCAGTAAAGGCGGGACTACCGGACGCGACGAGCAGTACTTC.

The chain links TRBV27 to TRBJ2-5, with D possibly TRBD2 on 6 matching bases. Trimming pared 5 bases from V and 5 bases from J, leaving 18 bases between. This CDR3 has 15 amino acids. Germline V gene data show CDR1 as MNHEY and CDR2 as SMNVEV (reference sequence). The CDR3 DNA follows: TGTGCCAGCAGTCTCGGAACTAGCCTTCGGGAGACCCAGTACTTC. Residues: CASSLGTSLRETQYF.

V is TRBV7-8 and J is TRBJ2-7, with D maybe TRBD2 (6 bases). Per germline, CDR1 SGHVS and CDR2 FQNEAQ. CDR3 size: 14 residues. V lost 3 bases and J lost 9, with 18 bases in between. The CDR3 bases are TGTGCCAGCAGCTTGTCGACGGGAGTTTCTGGGCAGTACTTC. This gives the protein CASSLSTGVSGQYF.

The V and J genes are TRBV7-2 and TRBJ1-3, with a possible D match to TRBD1 (6 bases). Trimming left V 5 bases short and J 4 bases short, with 18 bases between. Germline V lookup: CDR1 SGHTA, CDR2 FQGNSA. The CDR3 is 16 residues long. This CDR3 reads CASSQNAGVKGNTIYF. The DNA for the CDR3 is TGTGCCAGCAGCCAAAATGCAGGGGTAAAAGGAAACACCATATATTTT.

The chain carries TRBV14 and TRBJ2-7; possible D gene TRBD1, 6 bases. The CDR3 spans 13 residues. Trimming pared 6 bases from V and 5 bases from J, leaving 14 bases between. The germline V gene has CDR1 SGHDN and CDR2 FVKESK. The CDR3 loop reads CASRRTGNHEQYF. In nucleotides, the CDR3 is TGTGCCAGCAGGCGAACAGGGAACCACGAGCAGTACTTC.

This clone was observed a few times. The chain is built from TRBV3-1 (or the pseudogene TRBV3-2) and TRBJ1-6, with 8 bases identical to TRBD1. Losses at the gene ends were 6 bases for V and 9 bases for J; bases not matched to a gene: 10. Germline V gene data show CDR1 as LGHDT and CDR2 as YNNKEL (reference sequence). The CDR3 has 15 amino acids. CDR3 nucleotide sequence: TGTGCCAGCAGGTTAGGACAGGGACTCACTTCACCCCTCCACTTT. It is translated as CASRLGQGLTSPLHF.

This chain connects TRBV6-5 to TRBJ2-2, with 8 nucleotides matching TRBD1. V lost 7 bases and J lost 3; bases outside the gene matches: 7. Looked up from germline, CDR1 is MNHEY and CDR2 is SVGAGI. There are 15 residues in the CDR3. The CDR3 DNA is TGTGCCAGCACCCTCCAGGGGGCCGACACCGGGGAGCTGTTTTTT. Its protein product is CASTLQGADTGELFF.

A remark on this clone: The sample carries other DNA sequences with the same CDR3. The genes are TRBV7-9 and TRBJ2-2; D perhaps matches TRBD1 (6 bases). Germline V gene sequence: CDR1 SEHNR, CDR2 FQNEAQ (reference sequence). The CDR3 runs 15 residues. V lost 1 base and J 4 bases, leaving 10 bases between the germline ends. This CDR3 is CASSLGQGSTGELFF. In DNA form, the CDR3 reads TGTGCCAGCAGCTTAGGGCAGGGGAGCACCGGGGAGCTGTTTTTT.

The table lists this clone with a few counts. V is TRBV6-5 and J is TRBJ1-5, with 9 bases fitting TRBD1. This CDR3 is 15 amino acids long. CDR1 and CDR2 from the germline V gene are MNHEY and SVGAGI. Trimming cost V 0 bases and J 7 bases; bases outside gene matches: 4. In DNA, the CDR3 is TGTGCCAGCAGTTACTCGGACAGGGGACGACAGCCCCAGCATTTT. The encoded protein is CASSYSDRGRQPQHF.

The chain employs TRBV6-2 or TRBV6-3 and TRBJ2-7; tentatively, D is TRBD1 (5 bases). Germline values: CDR1 MNHEY, CDR2 SVGEGT. CDR3 size: 16 residues. V dropped 4 bases and J dropped 0 bases, with 16 bases sitting between them. The CDR3 DNA reads as TGTGCCAGCAGTTCATATCATGAGACAGCCTCCTACGAGCAGTACTTC. Protein sequence: CASSSYHETASYEQYF.

The chain employs TRBV28 and TRBJ2-7, with a tentative D call TRBD2 (5 bases). Looked up from germline, CDR1 is MDHEN and CDR2 is SYDVKM. This CDR3 has 15 residues. V shed 8 bases and J shed 2 bases, with 19 bases lying between them. As DNA, the CDR3 is TGTGCCAGCGTTCGACCGAGGGAAGAGACCTACGAGCAGTACTTC. Translated: CASVRPREETYEQYF.

This clone was seen more than once but under ten times. V and J are TRBV7-2 and TRBJ1-5; weak D call: TRBD1 (5 bases). V was trimmed by 3 bases and J by 1 base, leaving 7 bases between them. The CDR3 is 14 residues long. Germline loops: CDR1 SGHTA, CDR2 FQGNSA. The CDR3 reads CASSFRQSNQPQHF. The DNA of the CDR3 is TGTGCCAGCAGCTTTAGACAGAGCAATCAGCCCCAGCATTTT.

The V gene is TRBV4-3, the J gene TRBJ2-7; TRBD1 might be the D (6 bases). In germline, CDR1 is LGHNA, CDR2 YSLEER. Trimming shortened V by 5 bases and J by 1 base, and 9 bases separated the two germline ends. The CDR3 length is 13 residues. CDR3 sequence: CASSGDRSYEQYF. DNA for the CDR3: TGCGCCAGCAGCGGAGACAGGTCCTACGAGCAGTACTTC.

Here the CDR3 DNA reads TGTGCCAGCTCACCCCGGGAGGCAGTGGACTATGGCTACACCTTC. It specifies CASSPREAVDYGYTF. The gene calls are TRBV18 and TRBJ1-2; D not certain. The CDR3 is 15 residues long. V was shortened by 3 bases and J by 3 bases, with 14 bases between the two germline ends. Germline V gene lookup returns CDR1 KGHSH and CDR2 LQKENI.

This clone has a handful of counts. The chain employs TRBV5-1 and TRBJ1-2; 8 bases are shared with TRBD1. The germline CDR1 and CDR2 sequences are SGHRS and YFSETQ. The V and J ends lost 4 bases and 8 bases, in that order; junction bases with no gene match: 16. CDR3 length: 16 amino acids. CDR3 in amino acids: CASSPAEQGVGRGYTF. CDR3 DNA: TGCGCCAGCAGCCCGGCCGAACAGGGGGTGGGCCGGGGCTACACCTTC.

V and J are TRBV27 and TRBJ2-7; TRBD1 aligns across 10 bases. This CDR3 region has 14 residues. Trimming took 0 bases from V and 6 from J; bases not matched to a gene: 2. Germline V CDR1 and CDR2: MNHEY, SMNVEV (reference sequence). The DNA of the CDR3 is TGTGCCAGCAGTTTATCCTGGACAGGGGGCGAGCAGTACTTC. Residues: CASSLSWTGGEQYF.

V gene TRBV7-3 combines with J gene TRBJ1-4; D is perhaps TRBD1 (5 bases). Germline CDR1 SGHTA, CDR2 FQGTGA. The CDR3 loop spans 16 amino acids. Deletions cut 5 bases from V and 8 bases from J, with 21 bases between. The CDR3 reads CASSPAHQGPCEKLFF. The CDR3 region has the DNA TGTGCCAGCAGCCCGGCACATCAGGGTCCGTGCGAAAAACTGTTTTTT.